The next 29 T cell receptor beta chains were all read from a single sample in a study of control samples from healthy donors and cancer patients. Using immunoSEQ multiplex PCR, the repertoire was profiled, and TCRdb retains in-frame clones only, with some absent. This table has around 55,000 clones, roughly 90% appearing once. The material sequenced was PBMCs. All receptors come from a man aged 35 to 55 with colorectal cancer.

The CDR3 sequence is CASSLEGSNQPQHF. The CDR3 DNA sequence: TGTGCCAGCAGTTTAGAGGGAAGCAATCAGCCCCAGCATTTT. The chain is built from TRBV27 and TRBJ1-5; D not resolved. V was shortened by 2 bases and J by 1 base, with 6 bases between the two germline ends. Germline-derived CDR1 and CDR2 are MNHEY and SMNVEV (reference sequence). The CDR3 totals 14 residues.

This sequence joins TRBV18 and TRBJ1-1; D ambiguous. V was trimmed by 2 bases and J by 2 bases, leaving 6 bases between them. This CDR3 is built from 13 residues. Per germline, CDR1 KGHSH and CDR2 LQKENI. The CDR3 sequence is CASSPSTNTEAFF. As DNA, the CDR3 is TGTGCCAGCTCACCAAGCACTAACACTGAAGCTTTCTTT.

This chain joins TRBV19 and TRBJ1-5; D gene uncertain. This CDR3 is 12 amino acids long. Germline assignment: CDR1 LNHDA and CDR2 SQIVND (reference sequence). V gave up 7 bases and J gave up 8 bases, with 12 bases separating them. CDR3: CASTTGIEPQHF. CDR3 nucleotides: TGTGCCAGTACCACGGGCATTGAGCCCCAGCATTTT. The whole variable domain, remainder taken from reference TRBV19 and TRBJ1-5, is DGGITQSPKYLFRKEGQNVTLSCEQNLNHDAMYWYRQDPGQGLRLIYYSQIVNDFQKGDIAEGYSVSREKKESFPLTVTSAQKNPTAFYLCASTTGIEPQHFGDGTRLSIL.

This clone has a single count. The chain joins TRBV6-5 to TRBJ1-4, with TRBD1 matching over 7 bases. V lost 0 bases, J lost 5 bases, and 3 bases stayed unmatched. Germline V gene sequence: CDR1 MNHEY, CDR2 SVGAGI. The CDR3 totals 15 residues. CDR3 bases: TGTGCCAGCAGTTACTCTGGGACAGTCAATGAAAAACTGTTTTTT. This gives the protein CASSYSGTVNEKLFF.

V gene TRBV12-3 or TRBV12-4 combines with J gene TRBJ2-1; D remains unclear. The CDR3 loop spans 11 amino acids. Trimming removed 3 bases from V and 9 bases from J, with 6 bases in between. CDR3: CASSLQSEQFF. CDR3 coding DNA: TGTGCCAGCAGTTTGCAGTCTGAGCAGTTCTTC.

This chain connects TRBV28 to TRBJ1-2; D might be TRBD1 (5 bases). There are 11 residues in the CDR3. Germline V gene sequence: CDR1 MDHEN, CDR2 SYDVKM. V lost 5 bases, J lost 7 bases, and 8 bases lay in between. CDR3 sequence reads: CASSPGFGYTF. In DNA, the CDR3 is TGTGCCAGCAGTCCAGGGTTTGGCTACACCTTC.

This clone has only a few counts. V and J are TRBV7-9 and TRBJ2-7; no firm D call. CDR1 is SEHNR and CDR2 is FQNEAQ in the germline V gene (reference sequence). This CDR3 region has 13 residues. V was pared by 5 bases and J by 3 bases, with 11 bases between. The CDR3 region has the DNA TGTGCCAGCAGCCCACGGCTCAGCTACGAGCAGTACTTC. Protein product: CASSPRLSYEQYF.

This clone has a single count. The genes are TRBV5-1 and TRBJ1-2; 8 bases line up with TRBD1. This CDR3 has 13 amino acids. V was clipped by 4 bases and J by 6 bases; unmatched bases: 5. Germline loops: CDR1 SGHRS, CDR2 YFSETQ. In DNA, the CDR3 is TGCGCCAGCAGCCTGGACAGGGTTGATGGCTACACCTTC. This sequence encodes CASSLDRVDGYTF.

The V gene is TRBV28, the J gene TRBJ2-7, with unresolved D. Germline V gene sequence: CDR1 MDHEN, CDR2 SYDVKM. The V gene lost 5 bases and the J gene lost 4 bases, with 12 bases spanning the gap. CDR3 length: 13 residues. The CDR3 loop reads CASSPPGVYEQYF. CDR3 bases: TGTGCCAGCAGTCCCCCCGGCGTTTACGAGCAGTACTTC. Full variable domain (outside the CDR3, taken from reference TRBV28 and TRBJ2-7): DVKVTQSSRYLVKRTGEKVFLECVQDMDHENMFWYRQDPGLGLRLIYFSYDVKMKEKGDIPEGYSVSREKKERFSLILESASTNQTSMYLCASSPPGVYEQYFGPGTRLTVT.

This chain joins TRBV27 and TRBJ1-6; D gene ambiguous. Between the trimmed V and J ends, which lost 0 bases and 10 bases, there was a span of 10 bases. From germline, CDR1 is MNHEY and CDR2 SMNVEV (reference sequence). The length of the CDR3 is 14 residues. The CDR3 here is CASSLSGIRSPLHF. Written as DNA, the CDR3 is TGTGCCAGCAGTTTATCAGGGATTCGCTCACCCCTCCACTTT.

This chain joins TRBV5-1 and TRBJ2-2; 11 bases align to TRBD2. The CDR3 sequence is 16 residues long. V lost 4 bases, J lost 7 bases, and 9 bases stayed unmatched. Germline V CDR1 and CDR2: SGHRS, YFSETQ. Here the CDR3 DNA reads TGCGCCAGCAGCCCTGGGGCTAGCGGGAGGAACGGGGAGCTGTTTTTT. As protein: CASSPGASGRNGELFF.

This rearrangement joins TRBV29-1 to TRBJ1-2, with TRBD1 matching over 7 bases. The trim removed 4 bases at V and 4 bases at J, leaving 6 bases unmatched. Germline V gene lookup returns CDR1 SQVTM and CDR2 ANQGSEA. This CDR3 has 13 amino acids. This chain's CDR3 is CSVGTGAIYGYTF. For the CDR3, the DNA is TGCAGCGTTGGAACAGGGGCTATCTATGGCTACACCTTC.

V is TRBV5-8 and J is TRBJ1-5; possibly TRBD1 for D (6 bases). The CDR3 totals 15 residues. V lost 6 bases, J lost 0 bases, and 13 bases lay in between. The germline gives CDR1 SGHTS, CDR2 YDEGEE. DNA for the CDR3: TGTGCCAGCAACCACCAGGGGAATAGCAATCAGCCCCAGCATTTT. Translating it yields CASNHQGNSNQPQHF.

The V and J genes are TRBV24-1 and TRBJ2-3, with D unresolved. The CDR3 covers 14 residues. Trimming pared 0 bases from V and 0 bases from J, leaving 3 bases between. Germline V CDR1 and CDR2: KGHDR, SFDVKD. CDR3 nucleotides: TGTGCCACCAGTGATTTGGCAAGCACAGATACGCAGTATTTT. As protein: CATSDLASTDTQYF.

The rearrangement joins TRBV7-9 to TRBJ2-2, with TRBD1 identical over 8 bases. J lost 4 bases, V lost 5 bases, and 9 bases had no gene match. Germline V CDR1 and CDR2: SEHNR, FQNEAQ (reference sequence). The CDR3 has 16 amino acids. The CDR3 bases are TGTGCCAGCAGCCCATCCGCAGGGGGCCCCACCGGGGAGCTGTTTTTT. This gives the protein CASSPSAGGPTGELFF.

The V and J genes are TRBV19 and TRBJ1-1; D is perhaps TRBD1 (6 bases). The V and J ends lost 1 base and 5 bases respectively, with 11 bases between them. The V gene's germline CDR1 is LNHDA and CDR2 SQIVND (reference sequence). The CDR3 consists of 14 residues. This CDR3 is CASSIGRGGTEAFF. The CDR3 DNA reads as TGTGCCAGTAGTATAGGGAGAGGGGGGACTGAAGCTTTCTTT. The whole variable domain, filled in from reference TRBV19 and TRBJ1-1, reads DGGITQSPKYLFRKEGQNVTLSCEQNLNHDAMYWYRQDPGQGLRLIYYSQIVNDFQKGDIAEGYSVSREKKESFPLTVTSAQKNPTAFYLCASSIGRGGTEAFFGQGTRLTVV.

The rearrangement joins TRBV10-3 to TRBJ2-5; D unresolved. Germline V gene sequence: CDR1 ENHRY, CDR2 SYGVKD. The ends were cut back, 9 bases at V and 3 bases at J, with 14 bases in the middle. This CDR3 region has 13 residues. This CDR3 reads CAIRTASEETQYF. For the CDR3, the DNA is TGTGCCATTAGAACAGCCTCCGAAGAGACCCAGTACTTC.

The genes are TRBV6-2 or TRBV6-3 and TRBJ2-7; D may be TRBD1 (5 bases). Germline V gene data show CDR1 as MNHEY and CDR2 as SVGEGT. V was clipped by 2 bases and J by 3 bases, with 5 bases between them. CDR3 length: 12 amino acids. The CDR3 protein is CASSYGHYEQYF. In nucleotides, the CDR3 is TGTGCCAGCAGTTACGGACACTACGAGCAGTACTTC.

This chain uses TRBV6-7 with TRBJ2-7; 14 bases map to TRBD2. TRBV6-7 is marked as an open reading frame, function uncertain. The V gene end was trimmed by 5 bases and the J gene end by 6 bases; junction bases not matched to a gene: 12. The CDR3 is made up of 17 amino acids. The chain's CDR3 is CASSAPSGLAGVCEQYF. The CDR3 DNA sequence: TGTGCCAGCAGTGCACCATCGGGACTAGCGGGAGTTTGCGAGCAGTACTTC.

The rearrangement links TRBV4-1 to TRBJ1-2; D perhaps matches TRBD1 (6 bases). This CDR3 region has 13 residues. V lost 6 bases, J lost 3 bases, and 11 bases lay in between. CDR1 MGHRA and CDR2 YSYEKL come from the germline V gene. DNA of the CDR3: TGCGCCAGCAGGAAACAGGGATACTATGGCTACACCTTC. Encoded protein: CASRKQGYYGYTF.

This chain joins TRBV5-1 and TRBJ1-6; possibly TRBD1 for D (6 bases). The germline V gene has CDR1 SGHRS and CDR2 YFSETQ. The V gene lost 0 bases and the J gene lost 17 bases, with 15 bases spanning the gap. The length of the CDR3 is 13 residues. Here the CDR3 reads CASSLAGIGGFHF. CDR3 in DNA: TGCGCCAGCAGCTTGGCCGGTATAGGGGGGTTCCACTTT.

The gene calls are TRBV6-5 and TRBJ1-5, with D possibly being TRBD1 (6 bases). CDR1 and CDR2 from the germline V gene are MNHEY and SVGAGI. With 4 bases removed from V and 7 bases from J, the gap between germline ends came to 20 bases. The CDR3 runs 16 residues. The CDR3 sequence: CASSSYGQTSPQPQHF. Written as DNA, the CDR3 is TGTGCCAGCAGTTCTTACGGACAGACCTCCCCCCAGCCCCAGCATTTT.

The chain couples TRBV18 to TRBJ2-7; 10 positions agree with TRBD1. CDR3 size: 19 residues. V shed 3 bases and J 5 bases; nucleotides not matched to a gene: 19. Germline CDR1 is KGHSH and CDR2 is LQKENI. The CDR3 nucleotides are TGTGCCAGCTCACCGAACTACGGTCGGGGGGGGACAGGGGTGGACGAGCAGTACTTC. Translation: CASSPNYGRGGTGVDEQYF.

The CDR3 spells CASGWTVAGELFF. In nucleotides, the CDR3 is TGTGCCAGCGGCTGGACAGTTGCTGGGGAGCTGTTTTTT. The chain carries TRBV27 and TRBJ2-2; the D gene is possibly TRBD1 (6 bases). Germline values: CDR1 MNHEY, CDR2 SMNVEV (reference sequence). The CDR3 covers 13 residues. V lost 8 bases and J lost 8, with 15 bases in between.

The chain carries TRBV6-6 and TRBJ2-7; D uncertain. Germline loops: CDR1 MNHNY, CDR2 SVGAGI (reference sequence). V gave up 0 bases and J gave up 2 bases, with 5 bases separating them. This CDR3 is built from 13 residues. The CDR3 sequence is CASSYSSAYEQYF. CDR3 nucleotides: TGTGCCAGCAGTTACTCGTCTGCCTACGAGCAGTACTTC.

This clone has just a few counts. CDR3 coding DNA: TGTGCCAGCAGTGAAGCCGGGGGAGGAGGCTACGAGCAGTACTTC. Translating gives CASSEAGGGGYEQYF. The gene calls are TRBV6-1 and TRBJ2-7; D possibly corresponds to TRBD2 (6 bases). There are 15 residues in the CDR3. V was pared by 0 bases and J by 3 bases, with 12 bases between. Germline CDR1 reads MNHNS; CDR2 reads SASEGT.

J is TRBJ2-1 and V is TRBV5-1; possibly TRBD2 for D (5 bases). The CDR3 covers 14 residues. Trimming left V 4 bases short and J 4 bases short, with 12 bases between. Per the germline V gene, CDR1 is SGHRS and CDR2 is YFSETQ. This CDR3 reads CASSRGGLYNEQFF. CDR3 in DNA: TGCGCCAGCAGCCGTGGCGGGCTGTACAATGAGCAGTTCTTC.

The V gene is TRBV24-1, the J gene TRBJ2-2; 10 bases are a match to TRBD2. V shed 4 bases and J 3 bases; nucleotides not matched to a gene: 7. The germline CDR1 and CDR2 sequences are KGHDR and SFDVKD. This CDR3 region has 17 residues. In DNA form, the CDR3 reads TGTGCCACCAGTGACCGGAGCGGGAGGGCCCACACCGGGGAGCTGTTTTTT. Translated, it gives CATSDRSGRAHTGELFF.

The gene calls are TRBV6-1 and TRBJ2-1; TRBD2 agrees at 12 bases. The CDR3 length is 18 residues. CDR1 and CDR2 from the germline V gene are MNHNS and SASEGT. V shed 3 bases and J 6 bases; nucleotides not matched to a gene: 12. The CDR3 coding sequence is TGTGCCAGCAGTGATTATGCCCTTGGACTAGCGGGATCCAATGAGCAGTTCTTC. This translates into CASSDYALGLAGSNEQFF.